Listed here is a single T cell receptor beta chain. This clone was seen just once. Its binding antigen is unknown. Per-nucleotide qualities are absent, and no much larger clonotype sits a single base away. The sample originates from a study of cytomegalovirus exposure and HLA in healthy donors (dated by TCRdb to about 2017). Study-level background: In an earlier analysis of approximately 500 of the donors, approximately 260 Gb of sequence data and roughly 100 million unique TCR beta sequences from approximately 180 million T cells were reported. About 300 gigabases of sequencing data and approximately 85 million unique TCR sequences were included in an early release covering 500 to 750 HLA-typed donors. Among the roughly 400 genotyped donors, about 85% belonged to the genetic ancestry cluster associated with self-reported Caucasian donors. The aim of the study was to test whether cataloging public T cell receptors could identify signatures of past pathogen exposure. The T cell repertoires of 550 to 850 subjects were profiled by immunosequencing and related to cytomegalovirus serostatus. In addition to the first cohort of about 650 subjects, a separate validation cohort of over 90 different subjects was used. The study combined high-throughput TCR immunosequencing, statistical association of individual TCRs with disease status, and machine learning to predict cytomegalovirus infection status. In a later analysis, previously published TCR beta repertoires from fewer than 750 donors were re-analyzed and high-resolution HLA genotyping was added so that TCR occurrence patterns could be studied. The later analysis used no new phenotypic data to find candidate immune exposures, relying instead on TCR beta sequences and their occurrence across donors. In an earlier analysis of more than 550 of the donors, high-throughput TCR beta sequencing was used to judge whether each TCR beta V gene segment behaved as functional or pseudogenic. Donor age, sex, ethnicity and CMV serostatus were collected together with the repertoire data. A later genetic analysis took genome-wide SNP genotypes for 398 of the 666 donors and used that subset as a discovery cohort. Every discovery cohort repertoire had been produced on one sequencing platform. HLA typing covered class I and class II loci at four-digit resolution. The number of typed donors differed by locus: about 620-630 for A, B, C, DRB1 and DQB1; 522 for DQA1; 606 for DPA1; and about 450 for DPB1. A handful of DR-DQ haplotypes were handled as single units for association and clustering because linkage in the cohort was strong. Among 350 to 400 genotyped donors of the cohort, an average of 235,054 unique TCR beta nucleotide sequences were sequenced per donor, 15% to 20% of them non-productive. The study at large found these results: Cytomegalovirus status was reported to be diagnosed by the classifier with high specificity and sensitivity in both the original and validation cohorts. In a later genetic analysis, fewer N-insertions in productive TCRs were reported among donors in an Asian-associated ancestry cluster than the 666-donor mean. Across donors, most TCR sequences were observed very rarely, whereas some public TCRs were present in many individuals. Specific HLA alleles were associated with around 18,000 TCR beta sequences at a false discovery rate of 0.05 in a later analysis. Because HLA typing was unavailable for some donors at each locus, only the typed subset was used in association tests. Strong co-occurrence of HLA alleles, especially DR and DQ, made assigning TCR associations to individual alleles difficult. Compared with equally common non-associated chains, HLA-associated TCR beta chains in a later analysis were more clonally expanded and had lower generation probabilities. The presence/absence analyses assumed that sequencing depth was roughly uniform across donors, and that assumption may not be true. This cohort had only TCR beta chains sequenced, and the lack of alpha or paired-chain data limited which features could be detected. CMV serostatus was the only immune exposure information available for the cohort. The study listed 164 TCR beta chains as associated with cytomegalovirus. Broadly in line with IMGT annotations, most TCR beta V segments showed up in productive rearrangements about 90% or about 30% of the time in an earlier analysis of approximately 640 of the donors. Roughly 15 rarely observed V segments, including chromosome 9 orphons, were excluded from the earlier analysis of just under 600 of the donors because counts were too low. Correlated functional status among segregating V segments might reflect linkage disequilibrium, but an unknown experimental factor could not be ruled out. Three of the identified cytomegalovirus-associated TCR beta chains were confirmed in vitro to be specific for cytomegalovirus antigens. A further reported finding was that TCR beta sequences accurately predicted the HLA-A and HLA-B alleles for most subjects in the first cohort. Several of the top co-occurrence clusters appeared to be linked to parvovirus B19, influenza, CMV and Epstein-Barr virus, according to a later analysis. According to a later analysis, most CMV-associated TCR beta chains appeared to be HLA-restricted, and the HLA associations seemed to be driven largely by CMV exposure. According to a later analysis, TCR association rates differed among HLA loci, with DRB1 alleles showing the most associated TCRs and HLA-C alleles showing the fewest. The authors suggested that the approach could potentially be extended to other disease states and immunological phenotypes. A group of highly shared sequence variants was considered likely to be a technical artifact of the sequencing pipeline. The 87-base-pair reads could not distinguish some IMGT-functional V segments, including TRBV6-2 and TRBV6-3, so those segments were excluded. An association between a missense DCLRE1C variant and V-gene and J-gene trimming of TCR beta chains was found in a later genetic analysis and replicated in an independent cohort.

The cohort was made up of approximately 670 healthy bone marrow donors. All cohort members were sampled while nominally healthy, although unrecorded immune exposures were likely present. The donor tested CMV seropositive and was one of the 289 seropositive cohort members. A peripheral blood sample was provided by each donor, and peripheral blood mononuclear cells were used for TCR beta sequencing. Genomic DNA extraction from the blood cell samples was performed with the Qiagen DNeasy Blood Extraction Kit. CDR1 and CDR2, per the germline V gene, are SGHDT and YYEEEE. The CDR3 contains 16 residues, cysteine and phenylalanine counted. The kept DNA is CDR3 alone, 48 bases in frame from the first base. V is pruned by 2 bases and J by 5 bases, leaving 9 bases of the junction without a gene match. Library prep was done by the immunoSEQ multiplex PCR assay. For the multiplex PCR, a mixture combining 60 forward primers for TCR Vbeta segments and 13 reverse primers for TCR Jbeta segments was used. The CDR3 region of rearranged TCR beta genes was amplified from genomic DNA with a multiplex PCR assay. The amplified TCR beta libraries were sequenced on the Illumina HiSeq System as 87-base-pair reads. The source study handled its data this way. A later analysis counted some 80 million unique TCR beta chains across the 650 to 700 repertoires, and some 11 million of these chains were shared by at least two donors. To remove PCR and sequencing errors, raw reads were error-corrected and collapsed into unique sequences using a nearest-neighbor algorithm that merged closely related sequences. To assign V, D and J gene segments, CDR3 sequences were aligned to IMGT reference sequences. Each retained sequence needed at least a six-nucleotide match to both a V gene segment and a J gene segment. A rearrangement counted as productive if the CDR3 had no stop codons and remained in frame with V and J, and every other rearrangement counted as non-productive. Following IMGT convention, CDR3 was defined as the stretch from the second conserved V-encoded cysteine up to the conserved J-encoded phenylalanine. In an earlier analysis of roughly 580 of the donors, sequences lacking an unambiguous match to a single V gene segment were excluded. In an earlier analysis of a few hundred of the donors, V segments were called functional above 56.7% productive rearrangements and were called segregating when the between-donor standard deviation exceeded 5%. A statistical classification framework was built for diagnosing cytomegalovirus status from the catalog of TCR beta chain sequences. A later analysis assigned V and J genes by comparing TCR nucleotide sequences with IMGT/GENE-DB human TR gene sequences. The TCRdist pipeline was used in a later analysis to assign CDR3 sequences and most-parsimonious VDJ recombination scenarios. In a later analysis, each TCR beta chain was defined by its CDR3 amino acid sequence together with its V-gene family, and reads lacking a unique V-gene family were excluded. As a way to deal with suspected cross-contamination and a sequencing artifact, a later analysis dropped under 600 nucleotide sequences that were highly shared and had low generation probability. For each public chain, a later analysis derived a clonal expansion index from normalized ranks of inferred template counts within each repertoire. Generation probabilities in a later analysis came from a VDJ recombination model fitted to out-of-frame rearrangements, and those results were checked against IGoR. A later analysis scored TCR-TCR, TCR-HLA and TCR-CMV co-occurrence with hypergeometric tests, applying a repertoire-size bias correction to TCR pairs. A later analysis estimated false discovery rates by permuting HLA or CMV assignments 20 times. In a later analysis, co-occurring TCRs were grouped using DBSCAN, and TCRdist sequence similarity was added for clustering within HLA-allele-positive subsets. For co-occurrence clustering, repertoires with fewer than 30,000 or more than 120,000 public chains were excluded, along with 4 to 6 repertoires with anomalous nucleotide sharing. As stored in TCRdb, this immuneACCESS dataset retains in-frame rearrangements with V and J assigned. A fraction of the clones does not appear; measured against another copy, unresolved V genes explain less than half of the discrepancy, and the remainder lacks a known reason. V and J calls and clone size come straight from that table; D and trimming were deduced from the DNA. For this sample the table gives around 71,000 clones, of which about 60% were detected only once. Together, the top ten hold around 5.8% of the sample.

The sequenced sample was PBMCs. The chain was built from TRBV5-6 and TRBJ2-1; a stretch of 8 junction bases matches TRBD2. The clonotype comes from a man younger than 40 in good health and CMV-seropositive. The CDR3 loop reads CASSFGASGYNNEQFF. The sequenced DNA is TGTGCCAGCAGCTTTGGCGCTAGCGGGTATAACAATGAGCAGTTCTTC.